This T cell receptor beta chain was captured by sequencing in a study of cytomegalovirus exposure and HLA in healthy donors. Trimming cost V 10 bases and J 10 bases; bases outside gene matches: 9. Germline V gene lookup returns CDR1 ENHRY and CDR2 SYGVKD. This CDR3 is 12 amino acids long. On this clone itself: Its antigen is not known.

Healthy bone marrow donors made up the donor group. PCR primers comprised 60 Vbeta and 13 Jbeta primers. Assay: immunoSEQ multiplex PCR; the TCRdb copy retains only in-frame clones and omits some. The sample has 85,000 to 120,000 clones, 71% seen once. The study, taken as a whole, reports: Solely CMV serostatus was available to characterize immune exposure. Investigators reported 164 TCR beta chains as tied to cytomegalovirus.

This chain connects TRBV10-3 to TRBJ2-7; TRBD2 agrees at 11 bases. This receptor was taken from a female donor in good health and CMV-seronegative. The sequencing sample was made of PBMCs. As DNA, the CDR3 is TGTGCCACCCGACTAGCGGGATTGGAACAGTACTTC. This gives the protein CATRLAGLEQYF.